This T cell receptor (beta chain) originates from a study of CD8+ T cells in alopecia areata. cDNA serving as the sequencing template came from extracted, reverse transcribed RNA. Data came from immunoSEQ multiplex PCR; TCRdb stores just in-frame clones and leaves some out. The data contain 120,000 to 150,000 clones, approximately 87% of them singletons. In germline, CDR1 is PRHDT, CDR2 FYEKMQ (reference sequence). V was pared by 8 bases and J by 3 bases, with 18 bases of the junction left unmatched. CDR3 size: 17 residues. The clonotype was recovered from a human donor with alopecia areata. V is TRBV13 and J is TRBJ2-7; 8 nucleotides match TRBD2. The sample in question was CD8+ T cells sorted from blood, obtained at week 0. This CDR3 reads CASAPHLGTRGRYEQYF. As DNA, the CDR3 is TGTGCCAGCGCTCCTCATCTCGGGACTAGGGGACGCTACGAGCAGTACTTC. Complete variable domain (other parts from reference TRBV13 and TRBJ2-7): AAGVIQSPRHLIKEKRETATLKCYPIPRHDTVYWYQQGPGQDPQFLISFYEKMQSDKGSIPDRFSAQQFSDYHSELNMSSLELGDSALYFCASAPHLGTRGRYEQYFGPGTRLTVT.